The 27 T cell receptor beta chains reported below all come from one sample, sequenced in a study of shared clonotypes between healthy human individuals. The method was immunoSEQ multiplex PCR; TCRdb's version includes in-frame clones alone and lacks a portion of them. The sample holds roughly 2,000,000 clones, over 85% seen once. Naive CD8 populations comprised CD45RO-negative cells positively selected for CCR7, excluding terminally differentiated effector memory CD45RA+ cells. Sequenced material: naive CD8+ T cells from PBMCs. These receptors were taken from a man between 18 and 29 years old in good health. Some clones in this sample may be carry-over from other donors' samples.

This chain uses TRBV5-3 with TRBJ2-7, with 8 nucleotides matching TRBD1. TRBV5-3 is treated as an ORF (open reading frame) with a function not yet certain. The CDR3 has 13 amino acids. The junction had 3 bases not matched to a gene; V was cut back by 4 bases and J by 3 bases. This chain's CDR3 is CARSGDRNYEQYF. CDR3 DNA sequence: TGTGCCAGAAGCGGGGACAGGAACTACGAGCAGTACTTC.

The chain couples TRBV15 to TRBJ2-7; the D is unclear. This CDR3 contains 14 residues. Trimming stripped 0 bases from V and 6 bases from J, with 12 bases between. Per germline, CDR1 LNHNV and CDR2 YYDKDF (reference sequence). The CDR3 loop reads CATSRDSSGGEQYF. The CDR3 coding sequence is TGTGCCACCAGCAGAGATAGCTCCGGCGGCGAGCAGTACTTC.

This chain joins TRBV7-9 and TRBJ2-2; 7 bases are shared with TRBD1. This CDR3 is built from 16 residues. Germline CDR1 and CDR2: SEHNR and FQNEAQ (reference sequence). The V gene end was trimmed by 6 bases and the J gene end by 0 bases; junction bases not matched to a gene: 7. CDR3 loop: CASRPRQGPNTGELFF. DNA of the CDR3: TGTGCCAGCAGACCACGACAGGGCCCGAACACCGGGGAGCTGTTTTTT.

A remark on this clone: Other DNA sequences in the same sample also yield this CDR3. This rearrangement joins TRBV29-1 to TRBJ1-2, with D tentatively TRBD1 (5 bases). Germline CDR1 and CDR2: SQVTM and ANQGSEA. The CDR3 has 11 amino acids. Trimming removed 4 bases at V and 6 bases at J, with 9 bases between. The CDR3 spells CSVGGKDGYTF. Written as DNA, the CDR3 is TGCAGCGTTGGGGGCAAAGATGGCTACACCTTC.

CDR3 coding DNA: TGTGCCAGTAGTAGACTAGCGGGAGGGCCCCTTAATGAGCAGTTCTTC. This sequence encodes CASSRLAGGPLNEQFF. J is TRBJ2-1 and V is TRBV19; 14 nucleotides match TRBD2. V lost 4 bases to trimming and J lost 7 bases; unmatched junction nucleotides: 6. Germline CDR1 and CDR2: LNHDA and SQIVND (reference sequence). The length of the CDR3 is 16 residues.

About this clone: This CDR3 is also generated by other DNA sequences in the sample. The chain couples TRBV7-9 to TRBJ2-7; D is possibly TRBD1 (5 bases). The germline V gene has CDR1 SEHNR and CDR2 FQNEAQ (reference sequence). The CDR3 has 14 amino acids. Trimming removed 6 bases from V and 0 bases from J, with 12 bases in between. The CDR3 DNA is TGTGCCAGCAGTAGCACAGGTAGCTCCTACGAGCAGTACTTC. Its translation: CASSSTGSSYEQYF.

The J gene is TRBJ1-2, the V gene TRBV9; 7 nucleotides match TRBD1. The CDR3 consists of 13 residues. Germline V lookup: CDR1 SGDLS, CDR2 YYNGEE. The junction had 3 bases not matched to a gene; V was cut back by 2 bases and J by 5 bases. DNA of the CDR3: TGTGCCAGCAGCGTGGAGACAGGGTATGGCTACACCTTC. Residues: CASSVETGYGYTF.

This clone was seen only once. Here the CDR3 reads CASSVEVSGSHEQYF. The CDR3 DNA reads as TGTGCCAGCAGCGTAGAGGTTAGCGGGTCCCACGAGCAGTACTTC. The rearrangement uses TRBV9 and TRBJ2-7; 7 nucleotides line up with TRBD2. Germline lookup yields CDR1 SGDLS and CDR2 YYNGEE. The junction had 8 bases not matched to a gene; V was cut back by 0 bases and J by 5 bases. The CDR3 has 15 amino acids.

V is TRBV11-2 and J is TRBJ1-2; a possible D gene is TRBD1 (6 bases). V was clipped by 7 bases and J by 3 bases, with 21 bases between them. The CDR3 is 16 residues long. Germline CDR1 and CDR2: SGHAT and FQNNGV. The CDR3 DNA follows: TGTGCCAGCATCACTTCAGGGGAATCGGCGGACTATGGCTACACCTTC. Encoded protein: CASITSGESADYGYTF.

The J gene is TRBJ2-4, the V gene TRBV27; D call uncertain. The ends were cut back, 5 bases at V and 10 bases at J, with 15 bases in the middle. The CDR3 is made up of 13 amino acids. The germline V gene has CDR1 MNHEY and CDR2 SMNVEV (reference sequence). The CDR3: CASSEHPAEIQYF. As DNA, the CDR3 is TGTGCCAGCAGTGAACATCCCGCGGAAATTCAGTACTTC.

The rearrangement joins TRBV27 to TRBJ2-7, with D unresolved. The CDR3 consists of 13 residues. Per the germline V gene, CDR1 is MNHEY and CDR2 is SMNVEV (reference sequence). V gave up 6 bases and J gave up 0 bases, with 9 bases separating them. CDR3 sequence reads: CASRQDLSYEQYF. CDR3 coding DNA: TGTGCCAGCAGGCAGGACCTCTCCTACGAGCAGTACTTC.

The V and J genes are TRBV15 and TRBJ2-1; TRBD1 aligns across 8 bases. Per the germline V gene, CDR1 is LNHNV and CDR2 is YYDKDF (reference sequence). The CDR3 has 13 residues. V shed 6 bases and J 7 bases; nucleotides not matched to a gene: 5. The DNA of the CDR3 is TGTGCCACCAGGGCCGGACAGGGAAATGAGCAGTTCTTC. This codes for CATRAGQGNEQFF.

As DNA, the CDR3 is TGTGCCAGCAGTGAAGCGGAAGGGGGCGTCACTGAAGCTTTCTTT. This encodes CASSEAEGGVTEAFF. The gene calls are TRBV2 and TRBJ1-1; TRBD1 matches 7 bases. This CDR3 contains 15 residues. The germline V gene has CDR1 SNHLY and CDR2 FYNNEI. V was pared by 0 bases and J by 4 bases, with 5 bases of the junction left unmatched.

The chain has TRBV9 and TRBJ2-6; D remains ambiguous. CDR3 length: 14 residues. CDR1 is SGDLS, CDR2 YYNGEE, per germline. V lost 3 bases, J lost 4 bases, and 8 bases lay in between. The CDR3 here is CASSEDAGANVLTF. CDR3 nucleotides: TGTGCCAGCAGCGAGGATGCCGGGGCCAACGTCCTGACTTTC.

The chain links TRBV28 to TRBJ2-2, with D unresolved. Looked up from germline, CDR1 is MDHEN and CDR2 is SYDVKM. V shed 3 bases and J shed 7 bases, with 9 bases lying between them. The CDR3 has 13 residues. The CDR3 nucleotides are TGTGCCAGCAGTTTGGGTTTTGGCGGGGAGCTGTTTTTT. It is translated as CASSLGFGGELFF.

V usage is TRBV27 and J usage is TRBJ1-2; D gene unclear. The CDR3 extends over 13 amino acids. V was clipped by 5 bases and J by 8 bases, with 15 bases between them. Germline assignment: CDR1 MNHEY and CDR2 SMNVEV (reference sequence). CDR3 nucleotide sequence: TGTGCCAGCAGTCCTCGGGCTCTTTGGGGCTACACCTTC. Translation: CASSPRALWGYTF.

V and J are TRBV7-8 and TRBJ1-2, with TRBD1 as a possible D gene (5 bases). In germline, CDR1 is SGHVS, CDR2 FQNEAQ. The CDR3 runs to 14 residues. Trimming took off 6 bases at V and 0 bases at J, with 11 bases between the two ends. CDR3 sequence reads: CASRREGPNYGYTF. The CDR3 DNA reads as TGTGCCAGCAGGAGGGAGGGACCTAACTATGGCTACACCTTC.

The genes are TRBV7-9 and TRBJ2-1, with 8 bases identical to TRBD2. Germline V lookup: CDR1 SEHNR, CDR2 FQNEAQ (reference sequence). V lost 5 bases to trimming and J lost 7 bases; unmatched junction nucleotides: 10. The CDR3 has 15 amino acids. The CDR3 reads CASSPPIAGPNEQFF. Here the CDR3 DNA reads TGTGCCAGCAGCCCCCCCATAGCGGGGCCAAATGAGCAGTTCTTC.

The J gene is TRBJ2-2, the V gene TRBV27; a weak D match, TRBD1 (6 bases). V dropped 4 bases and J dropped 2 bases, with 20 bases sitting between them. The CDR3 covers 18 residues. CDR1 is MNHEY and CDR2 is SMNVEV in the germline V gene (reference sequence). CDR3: CASSSIAHREFNTGELFF. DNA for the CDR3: TGTGCCAGCAGTTCAATAGCACACAGGGAATTTAACACCGGGGAGCTGTTTTTT.

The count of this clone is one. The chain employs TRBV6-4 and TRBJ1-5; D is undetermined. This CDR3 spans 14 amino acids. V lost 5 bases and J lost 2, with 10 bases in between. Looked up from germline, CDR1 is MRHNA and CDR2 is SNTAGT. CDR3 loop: CASSTHARNQPQHF. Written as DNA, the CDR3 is TGTGCCAGCAGTACCCATGCCCGCAATCAGCCCCAGCATTTT.

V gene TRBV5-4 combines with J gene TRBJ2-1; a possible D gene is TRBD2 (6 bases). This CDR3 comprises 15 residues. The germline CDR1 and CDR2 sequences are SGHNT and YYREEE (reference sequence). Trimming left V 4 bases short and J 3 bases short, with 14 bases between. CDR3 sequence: CASSPRRDHYNEQFF. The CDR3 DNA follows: TGTGCCAGCAGCCCAAGGCGGGACCACTACAATGAGCAGTTCTTC.

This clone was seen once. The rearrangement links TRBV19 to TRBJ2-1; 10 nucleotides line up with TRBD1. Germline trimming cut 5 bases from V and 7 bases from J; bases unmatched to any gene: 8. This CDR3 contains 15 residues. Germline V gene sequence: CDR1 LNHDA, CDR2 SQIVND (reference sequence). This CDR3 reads CASSPRQGAWNEQFF. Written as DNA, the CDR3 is TGTGCCAGTAGTCCGAGACAGGGGGCTTGGAATGAGCAGTTCTTC.

CDR3 in DNA: TGTGCCAGCAGTTTAGCGTCCTCGAGTTATGGCTACACCTTC. It translates to CASSLASSSYGYTF. This rearrangement joins TRBV28 to TRBJ1-2; D is undetermined. V lost 2 bases and J lost 5, with 12 bases in between. CDR1 MDHEN and CDR2 SYDVKM come from the germline V gene. The CDR3 totals 14 residues.

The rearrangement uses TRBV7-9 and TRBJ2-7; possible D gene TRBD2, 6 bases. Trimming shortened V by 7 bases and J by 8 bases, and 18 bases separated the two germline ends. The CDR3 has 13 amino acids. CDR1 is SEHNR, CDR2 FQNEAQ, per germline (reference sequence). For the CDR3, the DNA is TGTGCCAGCACCACTCCCCCGGGGGAGCAGCAGTACTTC. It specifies CASTTPPGEQQYF. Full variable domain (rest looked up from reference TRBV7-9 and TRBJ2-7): DTGVSQNPRHKITKRGQNVTFRCDPISEHNRLYWYRQTLGQGPEFLTYFQNEAQLEKSRLLSDRFSAERPKGSFSTLEIQRTEQGDSAMYLCASTTPPGEQQYFGPGTRLTVT.

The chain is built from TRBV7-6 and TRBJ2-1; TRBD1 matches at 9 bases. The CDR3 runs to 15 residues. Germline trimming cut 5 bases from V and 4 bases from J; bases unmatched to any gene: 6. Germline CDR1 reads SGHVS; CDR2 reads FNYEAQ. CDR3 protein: CASSTGQGIYNEQFF. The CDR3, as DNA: TGTGCCAGCAGCACAGGACAGGGGATATACAATGAGCAGTTCTTC.

The DNA of the CDR3 is TGTGCCAGCAGCTTGGCGAGGGATCTCTCCTACGAGCAGTACTTC. Amino acids: CASSLARDLSYEQYF. The gene calls are TRBV5-5 and TRBJ2-7; D is possibly TRBD2 (5 bases). The germline V and J ends were trimmed by 0 bases and 0 bases, with 10 bases remaining between them. Per germline, CDR1 SGHKS and CDR2 YYEKEE (reference sequence). The CDR3 contains 15 residues.

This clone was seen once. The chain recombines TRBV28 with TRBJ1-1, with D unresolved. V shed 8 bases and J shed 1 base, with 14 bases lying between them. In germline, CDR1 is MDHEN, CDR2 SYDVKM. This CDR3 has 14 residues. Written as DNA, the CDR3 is TGTGCCAGCTTTAACATCCCAGGGAACACTGAAGCTTTCTTT. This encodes CASFNIPGNTEAFF.